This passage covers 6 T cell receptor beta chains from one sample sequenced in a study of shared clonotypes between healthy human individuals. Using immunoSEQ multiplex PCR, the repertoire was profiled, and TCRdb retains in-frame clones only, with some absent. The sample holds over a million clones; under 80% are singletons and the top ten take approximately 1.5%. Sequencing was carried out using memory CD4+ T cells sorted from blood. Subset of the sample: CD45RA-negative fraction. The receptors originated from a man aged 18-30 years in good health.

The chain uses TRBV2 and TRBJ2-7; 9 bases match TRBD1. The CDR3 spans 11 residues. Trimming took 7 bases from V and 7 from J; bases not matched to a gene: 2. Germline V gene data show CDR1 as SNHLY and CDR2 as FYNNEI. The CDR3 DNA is TGTGCCAGCAACAGGGGGCAGGAGCAGTACTTC. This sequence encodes CASNRGQEQYF.

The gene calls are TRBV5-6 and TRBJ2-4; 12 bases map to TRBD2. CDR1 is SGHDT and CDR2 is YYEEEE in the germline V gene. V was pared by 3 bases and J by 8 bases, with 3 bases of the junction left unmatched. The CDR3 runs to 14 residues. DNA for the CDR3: TGTGCCAGCAGCTCTAGCGGGAGGGGAGACATTCAGTACTTC. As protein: CASSSSGRGDIQYF.

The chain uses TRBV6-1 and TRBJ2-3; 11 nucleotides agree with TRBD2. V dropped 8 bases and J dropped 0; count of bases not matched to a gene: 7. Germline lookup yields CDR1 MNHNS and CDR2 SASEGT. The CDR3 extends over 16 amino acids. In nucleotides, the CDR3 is TGTGCCAGCCGTGGGACTAGCGGTATAAGCACAGATACGCAGTATTTT. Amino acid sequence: CASRGTSGISTDTQYF.

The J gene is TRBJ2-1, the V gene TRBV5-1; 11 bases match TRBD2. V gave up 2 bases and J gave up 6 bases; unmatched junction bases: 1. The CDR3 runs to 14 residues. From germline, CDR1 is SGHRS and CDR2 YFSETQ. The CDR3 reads CASSLLAGANEQFF. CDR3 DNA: TGCGCCAGCAGCTTACTAGCGGGGGCCAATGAGCAGTTCTTC.

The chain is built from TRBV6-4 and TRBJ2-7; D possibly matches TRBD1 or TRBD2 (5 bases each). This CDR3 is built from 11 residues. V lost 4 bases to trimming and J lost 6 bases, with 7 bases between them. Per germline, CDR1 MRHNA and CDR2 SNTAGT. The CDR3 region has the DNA TGTGCCAGCAGTGTGGGGGTCGAGCAGTACTTC. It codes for CASSVGVEQYF.

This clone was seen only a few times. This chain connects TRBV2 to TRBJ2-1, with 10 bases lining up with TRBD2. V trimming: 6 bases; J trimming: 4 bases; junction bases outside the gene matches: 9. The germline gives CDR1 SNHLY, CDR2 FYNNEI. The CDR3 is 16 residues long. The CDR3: CASRSRTSGSYNEQFF. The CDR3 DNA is TGTGCCAGCAGGAGCAGGACTAGCGGTAGTTACAATGAGCAGTTCTTC.